This TCR beta chain was observed in a study of blood T cell repertoires in COVID-19. This CDR3 comprises 17 residues. With V trimmed by 4 bases and J by 2 bases, 9 bases remained unmatched. Germline CDR1 and CDR2: MGHRA and YSYEKL. In the study's own analysis: Estimation of nucleated cell counts was performed using reference gene primer amplification. Assay used: immunoSEQ multiplex PCR; TCRdb lists only in-frame clones, some missing. V, J and clone size were drawn from that table, and D and trimming were deduced from the DNA. In the table there are a few hundred thousand clones, about nine tenths of which are singletons.

The TCR sequence derives from a woman in her 50s who had been exposed to COVID-19. Sequencing used PBMCs or T cells enriched from blood (not recorded which). The chain links TRBV4-1 to TRBJ2-2; 8 positions agree with TRBD1. The CDR3 bases are TGCGCCAGCAGCCTGTCCCGGGACAGGAGTAACACCGGGGAGCTGTTTTTT. Translation: CASSLSRDRSNTGELFF.